A single sample gave rise to the 6 T cell receptor beta chains below, sequenced in a study of OX40 agonist ivuxolimab in advanced cancers. Some clones are missing from TCRdb's copy, which holds only in-frame ones; the method was immunoSEQ multiplex PCR. This sample yields around 68,000 clones, of which about 83% are seen a single time; about 0.68% belongs to the top ten. The source was CD4+ or CD8+ T cells sorted from blood, collected in a trial of the OX40 agonist ivuxolimab. These receptors were taken from an adult with an advanced solid tumor such as melanoma, head and neck, liver or kidney cancer.

This clone appeared a few times. This rearrangement joins TRBV7-2 to TRBJ1-3; TRBD1 is a possible D gene (6 bases). The V gene lost 3 bases and the J gene lost 4 bases, with 7 bases spanning the gap. Germline V gives CDR1 SGHTA, CDR2 FQGNSA. The CDR3 totals 13 residues. The CDR3 DNA is TGTGCCAGCAGCTTCGACAGGGGAAACACCATATATTTT. Protein product: CASSFDRGNTIYF.

This chain links TRBV10-2 with TRBJ2-1; D possibly corresponds to TRBD1 (5 bases). Germline V CDR1 and CDR2: WSHSY, SAAADI. The CDR3 contains 14 residues. V lost 4 bases to trimming and J lost 3 bases, with 10 bases between them. The CDR3 DNA reads TGCGCCAGCAGTGGATCTCAGGGCTACAATGAGCAGTTCTTC. Residues: CASSGSQGYNEQFF.

The V and J genes are TRBV10-1 and TRBJ1-5; D is undetermined. The CDR3 length is 13 residues. Germline CDR1 is WNHNN and CDR2 is SYGVQD (reference sequence). Trimming removed 3 bases from V and 4 bases from J, with 7 bases in between. CDR3 residues: CASSDLQNQPQHF. CDR3 nucleotides: TGCGCCAGCAGTGATTTACAGAATCAGCCCCAGCATTTT.

This chain uses TRBV4-1 with TRBJ2-5; 12 bases fit TRBD1. With 0 bases clipped from V and 5 bases from J, the junction kept 10 bases outside the gene matches. Germline assignment: CDR1 MGHRA and CDR2 YSYEKL. The CDR3 has 18 amino acids. This CDR3 reads CASSQDGRGTGGRETQYF. The CDR3 DNA follows: TGCGCCAGCAGCCAAGATGGAAGAGGGACAGGGGGCAGGGAGACCCAGTACTTC.

This sequence joins TRBV5-1 and TRBJ2-1; D is possibly TRBD1 (6 bases). Germline V gives CDR1 SGHRS, CDR2 YFSETQ. Trimming left V 1 base short and J 14 bases short, with 16 bases between. CDR3 length: 13 amino acids. The CDR3 protein is CASSLRGSFREFF. The CDR3, as DNA: TGCGCCAGCAGCTTGAGGGGGTCTTTCAGGGAGTTCTTC.

V is TRBV13 and J is TRBJ1-3; D is possibly TRBD1 (6 bases). The CDR3 runs to 19 residues. Germline-derived CDR1 and CDR2 are PRHDT and FYEKMQ (reference sequence). Deletions cut 2 bases from V and 3 bases from J, with 23 bases between. DNA for the CDR3: TGTGCCAGCAGCTTAATACCGGGGCAGGGGTTAGAGATTGGAAACACCATATATTTT. The encoded protein is CASSLIPGQGLEIGNTIYF.